This T cell receptor (beta chain) was recorded in a study of cytomegalovirus exposure and HLA in healthy donors. Study-wide context: Prior work identified roughly 120 million unique TCR beta sequences in roughly 190 million T cells.

Overall study findings and caveats: The likely explanation for a cluster of highly shared sequence variants was sequencing artifact.

As to this clone: Its antigen is as yet unknown.

The PCR employed 60 Vbeta primers together with 13 Jbeta primers. Sequencing used immunoSEQ multiplex PCR; TCRdb keeps in-frame clones, though not all of them. Found here are over 85,000 clones, 60% to 80% of them singletons; the top ten hold roughly 3%. The sequence derives from a man in his forties or fifties in good health and CMV-seronegative. Source material: PBMCs.

In DNA, the CDR3 is TGCGCCAGCAGCTCTGACAGGACCCTCTCCTACGAGCAGTACTTC. It encodes CASSSDRTLSYEQYF. The rearrangement joins TRBV5-1 to TRBJ2-7; TRBD1 might be the D (6 bases). The CDR3 sequence is 15 residues long. Trimming left V 3 bases short and J 0 bases short, with 13 bases between. The germline V gene encodes CDR1 SGHRS and CDR2 YFSETQ.